The table lists the clone carrying this TCR beta chain with a few counts. TCRdb re-called the RT-PCR reads through MiXCR, storing one row per CDR3 protein. Of hundreds of thousands of distinct CDR3 sequences listed, under 20% are singletons. The data belong to a study of response to subunit inactivated influenza vaccine. The CDR3 is made up of 12 amino acids. V lost 6 bases and J 6 bases, leaving 8 bases between the germline ends. Germline V CDR1 and CDR2: WSHSY, SAAADI. The chain links TRBV10-2 to TRBJ2-2, with D perhaps matching TRBD2 (6 bases). This TCR derives from a man aged 50 to 59 who received an inactivated influenza vaccine. The specimen comprised PBMCs from blood, sampled more than 4 days after vaccination. CDR3 nucleotides: TGCGCCAGCAGGGGACTCGCCGGGGAGCTGTTTTTT. Protein sequence: CASRGLAGELFF.